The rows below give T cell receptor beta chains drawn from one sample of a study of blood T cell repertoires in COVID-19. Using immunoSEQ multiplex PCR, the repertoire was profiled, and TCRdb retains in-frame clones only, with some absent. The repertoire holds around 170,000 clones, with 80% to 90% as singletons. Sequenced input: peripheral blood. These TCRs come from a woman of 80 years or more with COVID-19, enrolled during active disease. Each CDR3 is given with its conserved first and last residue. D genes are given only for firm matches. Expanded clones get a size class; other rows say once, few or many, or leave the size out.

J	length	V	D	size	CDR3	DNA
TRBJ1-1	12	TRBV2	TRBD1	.	CASTGLQGPSVF	TGTGCCAGCACCGGATTACAGGGGCCGTCTGTCTTT
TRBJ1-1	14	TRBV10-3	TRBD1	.	CATRDRFMNTEAFF	TGTGCCACCAGGGACAGGTTCATGAACACTGAAGCTTTCTTT
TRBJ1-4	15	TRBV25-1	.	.	CASKPIGGPNEKLFF	TGTGCCAGCAAGCCCATCGGGGGTCCTAATGAAAAACTGTTTTTT
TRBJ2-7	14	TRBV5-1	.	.	CASSLAGHKDEQYF	TGCGCCAGCAGCTTGGCAGGCCACAAGGACGAGCAGTACTTC
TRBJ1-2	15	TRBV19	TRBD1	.	CASSGRDRGLDGYTF	TGTGCCAGTAGTGGCCGGGACAGGGGGCTCGATGGCTACACCTTC
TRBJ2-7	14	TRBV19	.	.	CASSISLAPYEQYF	TGTGCCAGTAGTATCTCCCTAGCCCCCTACGAGCAGTACTTC
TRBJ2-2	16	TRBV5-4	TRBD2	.	CASSLAGAVLGGELFF	TGTGCCAGCAGTCTAGCGGGAGCCGTGTTGGGCGGGGAGCTGTTTTTT
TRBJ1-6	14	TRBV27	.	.	CASSLQSLNSPLHF	TGTGCCAGCAGTTTACAGTCCCTCAATTCACCCCTCCACTTT
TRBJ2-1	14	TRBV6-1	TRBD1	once	CASSDRTGTNEQFF	TGTGCCAGCAGTGATCGGACAGGGACGAATGAGCAGTTCTTC
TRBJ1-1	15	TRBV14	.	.	CASSQSFGVSAEAFF	TGTGCCAGCAGCCAAAGTTTCGGGGTAAGCGCTGAAGCTTTCTTT
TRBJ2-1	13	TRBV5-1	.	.	CASSLAPVREQFF	TGCGCCAGCAGCTTGGCCCCCGTCAGGGAGCAGTTCTTC
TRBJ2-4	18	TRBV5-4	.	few	CASSFETSRGRAKNIQYF	TGTGCCAGCAGCTTTGAAACTAGCCGAGGAAGAGCCAAAAACATTCAGTACTTC
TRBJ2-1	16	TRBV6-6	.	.	CASSRLGFATTDEQFF	TGTGCCAGCAGCCGACTCGGGTTTGCGACCACCGATGAGCAGTTCTTC
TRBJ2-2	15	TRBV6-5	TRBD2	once	CASTRGLAGTGELFF	TGTGCCAGCACCCGGGGACTAGCTGGGACCGGGGAGCTGTTTTTT
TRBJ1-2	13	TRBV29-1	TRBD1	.	CSVAGTGGRGYTF	TGCAGCGTTGCCGGGACAGGGGGCAGGGGCTACACCTTC
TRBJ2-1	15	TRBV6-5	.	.	CASSSIAPSYNEQFF	TGTGCCAGCAGCAGTATAGCGCCATCCTACAATGAGCAGTTCTTC
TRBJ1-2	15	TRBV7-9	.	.	CASTQMRGVNYGYTF	TGTGCCAGCACCCAAATGCGGGGGGTTAACTATGGCTACACCTTC
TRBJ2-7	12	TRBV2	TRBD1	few	CASRTGSYEQYF	TGTGCCAGCAGGACAGGGTCCTACGAGCAGTACTTC
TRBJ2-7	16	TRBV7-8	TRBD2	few	CASSLGVSGSLYEQYF	TGTGCCAGCAGCTTGGGGGTTAGCGGGAGCCTCTACGAGCAGTACTTC
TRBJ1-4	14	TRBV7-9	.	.	CASSFRGSEEKLFF	TGTGCCAGCAGCTTTAGGGGGTCGGAGGAAAAACTGTTTTTT
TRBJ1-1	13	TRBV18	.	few	CASSKEGGTEAFF	TGTGCCAGCTCAAAGGAGGGGGGGACTGAAGCTTTCTTT
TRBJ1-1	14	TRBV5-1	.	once	CASSEMQGGTEAFF	TGCGCCAGCAGCGAGATGCAGGGCGGAACTGAAGCTTTCTTT
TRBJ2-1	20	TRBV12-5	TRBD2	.	CASGLDAGLAGGLSYNEQFF	TGTGCTAGTGGTTTGGATGCGGGACTAGCGGGAGGGCTCTCCTACAATGAGCAGTTCTTC
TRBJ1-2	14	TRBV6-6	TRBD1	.	CASSYRQGGNGYTF	TGTGCCAGCAGCTATCGACAGGGCGGGAATGGCTACACCTTC
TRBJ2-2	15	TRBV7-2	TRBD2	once	CASSYGLAGSGELFF	TGTGCCAGCAGCTACGGACTAGCTGGCAGCGGGGAGCTGTTTTTT
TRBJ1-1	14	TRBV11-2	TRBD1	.	CASSKQQGQTEAFF	TGTGCCAGCAGCAAACAACAGGGACAGACTGAAGCTTTCTTT
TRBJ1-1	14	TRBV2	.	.	CASYRDFRHTEAFF	TGTGCCAGCTACAGGGATTTTCGGCACACTGAAGCTTTCTTT
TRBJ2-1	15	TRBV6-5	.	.	CASSSQSGYYNEQFF	TGTGCCAGCAGTTCTCAAAGCGGATACTACAATGAGCAGTTCTTC
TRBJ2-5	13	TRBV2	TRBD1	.	CASSRTGRETQYF	TGTGCCAGCAGCAGGACAGGGAGGGAGACCCAGTACTTC
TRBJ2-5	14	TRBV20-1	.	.	CSASTNTGRETQYF	TGCAGTGCTAGTACCAACACGGGGAGGGAGACCCAGTACTTC
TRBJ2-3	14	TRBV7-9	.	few	CASSVSGTHSTQYF	TGTGCCAGCAGCGTCAGCGGTACACATAGTACGCAGTATTTT
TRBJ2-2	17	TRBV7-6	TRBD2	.	CASSSLAGGRDTGELFF	TGTGCCAGCAGCTCGCTAGCGGGGGGGCGAGACACCGGGGAGCTGTTTTTT
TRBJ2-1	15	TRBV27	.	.	CASSFTGSSYNEQFF	TGTGCCAGCAGTTTTACCGGGAGCTCCTACAATGAGCAGTTCTTC
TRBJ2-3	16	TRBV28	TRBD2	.	CASSARTSGSTDTQYF	TGTGCCAGCAGCGCTAGGACTAGCGGGAGCACAGATACGCAGTATTTT
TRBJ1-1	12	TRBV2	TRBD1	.	CASRTGGSEAFF	TGTGCCAGCAGGACAGGGGGCAGTGAAGCTTTCTTT
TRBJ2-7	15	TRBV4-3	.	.	CASSQGLLGGYEQYF	TGCGCCAGCAGCCAAGGTTTGCTGGGGGGATACGAGCAGTACTTC
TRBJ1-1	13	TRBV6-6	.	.	CASSYGTNTEAFF	TGTGCCAGCAGTTATGGCACAAACACTGAAGCTTTCTTT
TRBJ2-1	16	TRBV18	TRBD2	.	CASSPRTSGGGDEQFF	TGTGCCAGCTCACCACGGACTAGCGGGGGGGGAGATGAGCAGTTCTTC
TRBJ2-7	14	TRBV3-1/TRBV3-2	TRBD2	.	CASSRSGRDYEQYF	TGTGCCAGCAGCCGGAGCGGGAGGGACTACGAGCAGTACTTC
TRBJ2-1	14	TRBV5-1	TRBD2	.	CASAGTSGMDEQFF	TGCGCCAGCGCCGGGACTAGCGGGATGGATGAGCAGTTCTTC
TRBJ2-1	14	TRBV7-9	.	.	CASSSSGLYNEQFF	TGTGCCAGCAGCTCGAGCGGACTGTACAATGAGCAGTTCTTC
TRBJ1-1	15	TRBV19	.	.	CASLDWAGADTEAFF	TGTGCCAGTTTGGATTGGGCAGGGGCGGACACTGAAGCTTTCTTT
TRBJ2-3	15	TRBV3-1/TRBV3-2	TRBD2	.	CASSQGLAGTDTQYF	TGTGCCAGCAGCCAAGGGCTAGCGGGAACCGATACGCAGTATTTT
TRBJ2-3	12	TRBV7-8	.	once	CASSGAGDTQYF	TGTGCCAGCAGCGGAGCTGGCGATACGCAGTATTTT
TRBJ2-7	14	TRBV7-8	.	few	CASSLLASRYEQYF	TGTGCCAGCAGCTTATTAGCTAGCAGATACGAGCAGTACTTC
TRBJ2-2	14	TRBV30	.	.	CAWGAGLSDGELFF	TGTGCCTGGGGTGCGGGACTGTCCGACGGGGAGCTGTTTTTT
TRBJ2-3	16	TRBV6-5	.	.	CASSSPHRDGGDTQYF	TGTGCCAGCAGTTCCCCCCACAGGGATGGAGGAGATACGCAGTATTTT
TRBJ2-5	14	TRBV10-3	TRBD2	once	CAISAAREGETQYF	TGTGCCATCAGTGCTGCCAGGGAGGGGGAGACCCAGTACTTC
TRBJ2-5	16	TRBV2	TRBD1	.	CASSRWGYTGEETQYF	TGTGCCAGCAGTCGATGGGGTTACACAGGGGAGGAGACCCAGTACTTC
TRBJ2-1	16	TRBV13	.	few	CASSLHSGGSGAEQFF	TGTGCCAGCAGTCTACACTCAGGGGGGTCGGGAGCTGAGCAGTTCTTC
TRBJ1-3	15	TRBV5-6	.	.	CASSLGLLSGNTIYF	TGTGCCAGCAGCTTGGGACTTCTCTCTGGAAACACCATATATTTT
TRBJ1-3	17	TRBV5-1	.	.	CASSLPDRSPSGNTIYF	TGCGCCAGCAGCTTACCCGACAGGTCCCCCTCTGGAAACACCATATATTTT
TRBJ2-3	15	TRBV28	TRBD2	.	CASSSGGHFTDTQYF	TGTGCCAGCAGTTCGGGGGGGCATTTCACAGATACGCAGTATTTT
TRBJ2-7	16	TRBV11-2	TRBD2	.	CASSLGVTSGGYEQYF	TGTGCCAGCAGCTTAGGAGTAACTAGCGGAGGATACGAGCAGTACTTC